Below, 23 T cell receptor beta chains from the same sample are listed, as sequenced in a study of T cell changes during pregnancy in multiple sclerosis. The method was immunoSEQ multiplex PCR; TCRdb's version includes in-frame clones alone and lacks a portion of them. The sample shows tens of thousands of clones, around nine tenths of them seen only once. The sample consisted of peripheral blood, taken in the third trimester of pregnancy. These receptors were obtained from a female donor with multiple sclerosis, enrolled in a pregnancy study.

The V gene is TRBV4-2, the J gene TRBJ2-5; 8 bases are a match to TRBD2. The CDR3 contains 17 residues. The ends lost 1 base at V and 5 bases at J; junction bases unmatched: 12. CDR1 and CDR2 from the germline V gene are LGHNA and YNFKEQ. CDR3 in amino acids: CASSQGEQAGVGETQYF. Here the CDR3 DNA reads TGTGCCAGCAGCCAAGGGGAACAAGCGGGAGTAGGGGAGACCCAGTACTTC.

V is TRBV27 and J is TRBJ2-5; TRBD2 matches 8 bases. Germline CDR1 is MNHEY and CDR2 is SMNVEV (reference sequence). This CDR3 comprises 15 residues. With V trimmed by 5 bases and J by 1 base, 6 bases remained unmatched. The CDR3 loop is CASSPGGRSQETQYF. CDR3 bases: TGTGCCAGCAGTCCGGGGGGGCGAAGCCAAGAGACCCAGTACTTC.

The chain couples TRBV11-1 to TRBJ2-1; tentatively, D is TRBD1 (5 bases). Germline V gene sequence: CDR1 SGHAT, CDR2 FQDESV (reference sequence). The CDR3 totals 14 residues. Trimming removed 1 base at V and 6 bases at J, with 10 bases between. CDR3 nucleotide sequence: TGTGCCAGCAGCTTAGGGTCAGGGATCAATGAGCAGTTCTTC. It yields the protein CASSLGSGINEQFF.

The V call is TRBV13, the J call TRBJ2-1; 8 nucleotides agree with TRBD2. CDR1 is PRHDT and CDR2 is FYEKMQ in the germline V gene (reference sequence). The CDR3 extends over 13 amino acids. With V trimmed by 7 bases and J by 3 bases, 2 bases remained unmatched. Written as DNA, the CDR3 is TGTGCCAGCACGGGACTAGTCTACAATGAGCAGTTCTTC. Protein sequence: CASTGLVYNEQFF.

V is TRBV5-4 and J is TRBJ2-2; 10 nucleotides line up with TRBD2. The junction had 4 bases not matched to a gene; V was cut back by 2 bases and J by 6 bases. The germline V gene has CDR1 SGHNT and CDR2 YYREEE (reference sequence). This CDR3 region has 15 residues. The CDR3 spells CASSLAGGVSGELFF. The CDR3 nucleotides are TGTGCCAGCAGCTTAGCGGGAGGGGTTTCCGGGGAGCTGTTTTTT.

The chain joins TRBV5-1 to TRBJ1-5, with a weak D call TRBD1 (6 bases). Germline CDR1 and CDR2: SGHRS and YFSETQ. The CDR3 is 14 residues long. V was clipped by 1 base and J by 5 bases, with 10 bases between them. CDR3 sequence: CASSLTGKDQPQHF. CDR3 DNA sequence: TGCGCCAGCAGCTTGACAGGGAAGGATCAGCCCCAGCATTTT.

The chain links TRBV6-5 to TRBJ2-7, with 7 bases that match TRBD2. V trimming: 7 bases; J trimming: 5 bases; junction bases outside the gene matches: 11. Germline V CDR1 and CDR2: MNHEY, SVGAGI. The CDR3 loop spans 14 amino acids. The CDR3 region is CASIKGSGTHEQYF. The CDR3 region has the DNA TGTGCCAGCATTAAGGGAAGCGGGACCCACGAGCAGTACTTC.

The chain carries TRBV6-1 and TRBJ2-2, with a possible D match to TRBD2 (5 bases). The CDR3 spans 16 residues. V gave up 3 bases and J gave up 0 bases, with 11 bases separating them. The germline V gene encodes CDR1 MNHNS and CDR2 SASEGT. As DNA, the CDR3 is TGTGCCAGCAGTGATTTTCCTAGCACGAACACCGGGGAGCTGTTTTTT. This gives the protein CASSDFPSTNTGELFF.

The chain joins TRBV2 to TRBJ1-5; D is perhaps TRBD1 (5 bases). Germline loops: CDR1 SNHLY, CDR2 FYNNEI. The V and J ends lost 7 bases and 0 bases respectively, with 10 bases between them. CDR3 length: 14 amino acids. CDR3 coding DNA: TGTGCCAGCAACCAGGGAAATAGCAATCAGCCCCAGCATTTT. It translates to CASNQGNSNQPQHF.

The chain has TRBV9 and TRBJ2-1, with D possibly matching TRBD1 (6 bases). Per germline, CDR1 SGDLS and CDR2 YYNGEE. The CDR3 totals 14 residues. V lost 4 bases and J 3 bases, leaving 11 bases between the germline ends. CDR3 bases: TGTGCCAGCAGCCAGGACAGCCTCTACAATGAGCAGTTCTTC. It translates to CASSQDSLYNEQFF.

This rearrangement joins TRBV6-6 to TRBJ1-2; possibly TRBD1 for D (6 bases). Germline CDR1 is MNHNY and CDR2 is SVGAGI (reference sequence). This CDR3 region has 15 residues. V lost 2 bases to trimming and J lost 2 bases, with 12 bases between them. The CDR3 reads CASSYRPDRNYGYTF. DNA for the CDR3: TGTGCCAGCAGTTACCGCCCGGACAGAAACTATGGCTACACCTTC.

V gene TRBV6-5 combines with J gene TRBJ2-7, with TRBD2 matching over 10 bases. V was clipped by 6 bases and J by 4 bases; unmatched bases: 9. Germline CDR1 reads MNHEY; CDR2 reads SVGAGI. The CDR3 totals 15 residues. In DNA form, the CDR3 reads TGTGCCAGCAGGTTATCTAGCGGGAGAATGTACGAGCAGTACTTC. Translating gives CASRLSSGRMYEQYF.

This clone was seen only once. The chain combines TRBV11-2 with TRBJ2-3; D is unresolved. From germline, CDR1 is SGHAT and CDR2 FQNNGV. The CDR3 extends over 13 amino acids. Trimming shortened V by 8 bases and J by 0 bases, and 9 bases separated the two germline ends. The CDR3 sequence: CASQIWSTDTQYF. The CDR3 bases are TGTGCCAGCCAGATCTGGAGCACAGATACGCAGTATTTT.

This clone was detected once. The chain joins TRBV21-1 to TRBJ1-1; TRBD1, the D gene given by the table, was not confirmed from the DNA. TRBV21-1 is flagged as a pseudogene. This CDR3 is built from 12 residues. CDR3 in DNA: TGTGCCAGCAGCACCCGACACCCTGAAGCTTTCTTT. It translates to CASSTRHPEAFF.

V gene TRBV5-1 combines with J gene TRBJ2-5; 9 bases are shared with TRBD2. CDR3 length: 15 residues. The V gene's germline CDR1 is SGHRS and CDR2 YFSETQ. With 5 bases clipped from V and 2 bases from J, the junction kept 7 bases outside the gene matches. The CDR3 loop reads CASRLAGSGQETQYF. Written as DNA, the CDR3 is TGCGCCAGCAGGCTAGCGGGGAGCGGACAAGAGACCCAGTACTTC.

This sequence joins TRBV23-1 and TRBJ1-2; weak D call: TRBD1 (5 bases). TRBV23-1 is filed as an ORF, its function uncertain. This CDR3 is built from 16 residues. V was trimmed by 1 base and J by 1 base, leaving 13 bases between them. The CDR3: CASSQWCGADNYGYTF. As DNA, the CDR3 is TGCGCCAGCAGTCAATGGTGTGGGGCCGATAACTATGGCTACACCTTC.

The V call is TRBV16, the J call TRBJ2-5; TRBD2 is a possible D gene (8 bases). V lost 1 base and J 5 bases, leaving 20 bases between the germline ends. The germline V gene encodes CDR1 KGHSY and CDR2 FQNENV. CDR3 length: 17 amino acids. The CDR3 DNA reads as TGTGCCAGCAGCCAATGGCGGGGGGCACAGGGGAAGGAGACCCAGTACTTC. Amino acid sequence: CASSQWRGAQGKETQYF.

The gene calls are TRBV18 and TRBJ2-3, with no clear D. Germline V gene lookup returns CDR1 KGHSH and CDR2 LQKENI. The V and J ends lost 4 bases and 2 bases respectively, with 7 bases between them. This CDR3 comprises 13 residues. The CDR3 loop reads CASSRGLTDTQYF. Here the CDR3 DNA reads TGTGCCAGCTCACGAGGCCTCACAGATACGCAGTATTTT.

V gene TRBV5-4 combines with J gene TRBJ2-5, with 11 positions matching TRBD2. The germline V gene has CDR1 SGHNT and CDR2 YYREEE (reference sequence). V was clipped by 0 bases and J by 7 bases; unmatched bases: 14. The CDR3 extends over 18 amino acids. The CDR3 reads CASSLAGLAGGLFGTQYF. In nucleotides, the CDR3 is TGTGCCAGCAGCTTGGCCGGGCTAGCGGGAGGATTGTTTGGGACCCAGTACTTC.

The gene calls are TRBV7-9 and TRBJ1-4; a weak D match, TRBD1 (5 bases). There are 16 residues in the CDR3. V was shortened by 2 bases and J by 0 bases, with 10 bases between the two germline ends. Germline V gene lookup returns CDR1 SEHNR and CDR2 FQNEAQ (reference sequence). CDR3 DNA: TGTGCCAGCAGCTTAAGACCGGGGGCAACTAATGAAAAACTGTTTTTT. Protein product: CASSLRPGATNEKLFF.

The rearrangement joins TRBV6-5 to TRBJ2-5; D possibly corresponds to TRBD1 (6 bases). The CDR3 has 12 amino acids. The germline CDR1 and CDR2 sequences are MNHEY and SVGAGI. V was clipped by 10 bases and J by 6 bases, with 15 bases between them. The CDR3 protein is CATSTGDKTQYF. In DNA, the CDR3 is TGTGCCACCTCGACAGGAGACAAGACCCAGTACTTC.

The chain recombines TRBV4-2 with TRBJ2-1; TRBD2 is a possible D gene (6 bases). Trimming removed 0 bases from V and 2 bases from J, with 11 bases in between. Germline V gene sequence: CDR1 LGHNA, CDR2 YNFKEQ. The CDR3 is 16 residues long. The DNA of the CDR3 is TGTGCCAGCAGCCAAGATGGGGCGGGAACCTACAATGAGCAGTTCTTC. It yields the protein CASSQDGAGTYNEQFF.

This chain uses TRBV27 with TRBJ2-5, with D maybe TRBD2 (5 bases). Germline V CDR1 and CDR2: MNHEY, SMNVEV (reference sequence). V lost 5 bases and J 0 bases, leaving 13 bases between the germline ends. The CDR3 length is 15 residues. The CDR3 nucleotides read TGTGCCAGCAGTCATGCCCGCGGGTACCAAGAGACCCAGTACTTC. Its protein product is CASSHARGYQETQYF.